The 19 T cell receptor beta chains listed next were all sequenced from one sample in a study. TCRdb processed the 5' RACE reads anew with MiXCR; each CDR3 protein has one entry. The table shows tens of thousands of distinct CDR3 sequences, with around 30% occurring only once. Source material: tumor-infiltrating naive CD4+ T cells sorted from the breast tumor. Noted subset: naive CD4+ T cells, CD4+CD45RA+CD25-. The receptors derive from a female donor with breast cancer.

This clonotype is medium-sized within its sample. This chain joins TRBV4-1 and TRBJ2-7, with TRBD2 matching 7 bases. CDR3 length: 16 residues. V shed 1 base and J 3 bases; nucleotides not matched to a gene: 9. Germline CDR1 MGHRA, CDR2 YSYEKL. In DNA form, the CDR3 reads TGCGCCAGCAGCCAAGGGGGCGGGGAGGGGCGCTACGAGCAGTACTTC. Its translation is CASSQGGGEGRYEQYF.

This chain connects TRBV20-1 to TRBJ2-1; 12 nucleotides line up with TRBD2. CDR1 and CDR2 from the germline V gene are DFQATT and SNEGSKA (reference sequence). The V and J ends lost 5 bases and 5 bases, in that order; junction bases with no gene match: 10. The CDR3 contains 16 residues. The CDR3 is CSALPSSGRGDNEQFF. The CDR3 DNA sequence: TGCAGTGCTCTGCCCTCTAGCGGGAGGGGGGACAATGAGCAGTTCTTC.

This clonotype was detected many times. V is TRBV5-1 and J is TRBJ2-2, with 11 bases fitting TRBD2. Germline V gene lookup returns CDR1 SGHRS and CDR2 YFSETQ. This CDR3 contains 16 residues. J was trimmed by 4 bases and V by 4 bases; bases with no gene match: 6. CDR3: CASSPTSGSRTGELFF. CDR3 nucleotides: TGCGCCAGCAGCCCCACTAGCGGGAGTCGCACCGGGGAGCTGTTTTTT.

This clonotype was seen many times. The J gene is TRBJ1-1, the V gene TRBV20-1; D gene ambiguous. Trimming shortened V by 3 bases and J by 0 bases, and 11 bases separated the two germline ends. Germline lookup yields CDR1 DFQATT and CDR2 SNEGSKA (reference sequence). CDR3 length equals 14 residues. The CDR3 sequence: CSASPRGMNTEAFF. The CDR3 DNA sequence: TGCAGTGCTAGTCCTCGGGGAATGAACACTGAAGCTTTCTTT.

This clonotype has at least ten counts. The V call is TRBV6-5, the J call TRBJ2-7, with D tentatively TRBD2 (6 bases). Deletions cut 8 bases from V and 5 bases from J, with 13 bases between. The germline CDR1 and CDR2 sequences are MNHEY and SVGAGI. This CDR3 has 12 residues. CDR3 loop: CASARDLDEQYF. The CDR3 nucleotides are TGTGCCAGCGCCCGGGACTTGGACGAGCAGTACTTC.

The chain uses TRBV18 and TRBJ1-1; D call uncertain. Germline lookup yields CDR1 KGHSH and CDR2 LQKENI. This CDR3 has 14 amino acids. V dropped 3 bases and J dropped 1 base, with 9 bases sitting between them. DNA of the CDR3: TGTGCCAGCTCACCTGCAGGAAGGAACACTGAAGCTTTCTTT. Protein: CASSPAGRNTEAFF.

This chain connects TRBV4-1 to TRBJ1-1; unclear D gene. Germline V gives CDR1 MGHRA, CDR2 YSYEKL. The CDR3 runs to 16 residues. Trimming removed 0 bases from V and 1 base from J, with 12 bases in between. The CDR3 DNA is TGCGCCAGCAGCCAAGATTATAAGGGTACGAACACTGAAGCTTTCTTT. Amino acids: CASSQDYKGTNTEAFF.

This clonotype is labeled medium-sized (0.01 to 0.1%). The chain couples TRBV4-2 to TRBJ1-1; the match to TRBD1 covers 7 bases. This CDR3 has 16 amino acids. From germline, CDR1 is LGHNA and CDR2 YNFKEQ. V was pared by 3 bases and J by 0 bases, with 7 bases of the junction left unmatched. CDR3 amino acids: CASSHPRTGLNTEAFF. The CDR3 DNA follows: TGTGCCAGCAGCCACCCGCGGACAGGTCTGAACACTGAAGCTTTCTTT.

This clonotype has a count of ten or more. This rearrangement joins TRBV20-1 to TRBJ2-1; D is undetermined. Trimming pared 3 bases from V and 6 bases from J, leaving 12 bases between. The CDR3 sequence is 13 residues long. The germline CDR1 and CDR2 sequences are DFQATT and SNEGSKA (reference sequence). CDR3 loop: CSARPSLLNEQFF. The CDR3 DNA reads TGCAGTGCTAGGCCCAGCCTCCTCAATGAGCAGTTCTTC.

The J gene is TRBJ2-1, the V gene TRBV11-2; D not resolved. Germline CDR1 is SGHAT and CDR2 is FQNNGV. Trimming took off 5 bases at V and 4 bases at J, with 9 bases between the two ends. This CDR3 contains 13 residues. The CDR3 protein is CASSPNGYNEQFF. CDR3 bases: TGTGCCAGCAGCCCAAACGGGTACAATGAGCAGTTCTTC.

This chain joins TRBV24-1 and TRBJ2-1, with 11 bases lining up with TRBD2. Germline CDR1 is KGHDR and CDR2 is SFDVKD. CDR3 length: 15 residues. The J segment lost 12 bases and the V segment lost 4 bases, leaving 10 bases of the junction unmatched. The CDR3 protein is CATSEKLAGVYGQFF. CDR3 nucleotide sequence: TGTGCCACCAGTGAGAAACTAGCGGGGGTGTATGGGCAGTTCTTC.

DNA for the CDR3: TGTACCAGCAGCGTAACAGGATCCTATAATTCACCCCTCCACTTT. This sequence encodes CTSSVTGSYNSPLHF. The chain links TRBV7-2 to TRBJ1-6; tentative D call: TRBD1 (5 bases). Germline lookup yields CDR1 SGHTA and CDR2 FQGNSA. This CDR3 region has 15 residues. V was clipped by 5 bases and J by 1 base, with 9 bases between them. The whole variable domain, filled in from reference TRBV7-2 and TRBJ1-6, reads GAGVSQSPSNKVTEKGKDVELRCDPISGHTALYWYRQSLGQGLEFLIYFQGNSAPDKSGLPSDRFSAERTGGSVSTLTIQRTQQEDSAVYLCTSSVTGSYNSPLHFGNGTRLTVT.

The V and J genes are TRBV5-1 and TRBJ2-4; D is perhaps TRBD1 or TRBD2 (7 bases each). The CDR3 extends over 15 amino acids. The germline CDR1 and CDR2 sequences are SGHRS and YFSETQ. Trimming pared 3 bases from V and 2 bases from J, leaving 12 bases between. The CDR3 region is CASSWQGGTKNIQYF. DNA for the CDR3: TGCGCCAGCAGCTGGCAGGGGGGGACCAAAAACATTCAGTACTTC.

On this clonotype: A much larger clone differs by one base, so this may be a read error. The gene calls are TRBV5-6 and TRBJ2-7; 11 nucleotides align to TRBD1. The CDR3 is 13 residues long. CDR1 SGHDT and CDR2 YYEEEE come from the germline V gene. With V trimmed by 3 bases and J by 7 bases, 3 bases remained unmatched. Written as DNA, the CDR3 is TGTGCCAGCAGCTGGGGGACAGGGGGAGAGCAGTACTTC. It specifies CASSWGTGGEQYF.

This clonotype has a count of ten or more. Relative to the germline gene, one junction end is altered; a read error may explain this. The chain recombines TRBV5-1 with TRBJ2-6; D is perhaps TRBD1 or TRBD2 (6 bases each). There are 20 residues in the CDR3. Germline-derived CDR1 and CDR2 are SGHRS and YFSETQ. In DNA, the CDR3 is TGCGCCAGCAGCTTAAACGGTGGGGGGCGTTTTAGCTCTGGGGACAACGTCCTGACTTTC. Amino acid sequence: CASSLNGGGRFSSGDNVLTF.

The table lists this clonotype with a few counts. V and J are TRBV2 and TRBJ1-2; no clear D. The germline gives CDR1 SNHLY, CDR2 FYNNEI. Trimming cost V 3 bases and J 4 bases, with 3 bases left between them. This CDR3 spans 11 amino acids. CDR3 loop: CASSDGYGYTF. The CDR3 DNA is TGTGCCAGCAGTGATGGCTATGGCTACACCTTC.

Worth noting for this clonotype: A much larger clone sits a single nucleotide away, making a read error possible. J is TRBJ1-2 and V is TRBV6-5; perhaps TRBD1 as D (6 bases). Germline loops: CDR1 MNHEY, CDR2 SVGAGI. This CDR3 has 13 residues. This CDR3 reads CASRTTGAHGFTF. In DNA, the CDR3 is TGTGCCAGCAGAACGACAGGAGCCCATGGCTTCACCTTC.

This clonotype was detected ten times or more. The genes are TRBV5-1 and TRBJ2-1; the match to TRBD2 covers 9 bases. CDR3 length: 16 amino acids. The V gene end was trimmed by 3 bases and the J gene end by 0 bases; junction bases not matched to a gene: 4. CDR1 and CDR2 from the germline V gene are SGHRS and YFSETQ. CDR3 sequence reads: CASSSRLAASYNEQFF. Here the CDR3 DNA reads TGCGCCAGCAGCTCCAGACTAGCGGCCTCCTACAATGAGCAGTTCTTC. The full variable domain, rest sourced from reference TRBV5-1 and TRBJ2-1, is KAGVTQTPRYLIKTRGQQVTLSCSPISGHRSVSWYQQTPGQGLQFLFEYFSETQRNKGNFPGRFSGRQFSNSRSEMNVSTLELGDSALYLCASSSRLAASYNEQFFGPGTRLTVL.

V usage is TRBV5-1 and J usage is TRBJ1-6, with D maybe TRBD1 (6 bases). Germline CDR1 reads SGHRS; CDR2 reads YFSETQ. With 0 bases removed from V and 7 bases from J, the gap between germline ends came to 17 bases. The CDR3 covers 17 residues. CDR3 residues: CASSLATSGRGNSPLHF. The DNA of the CDR3 is TGCGCCAGCAGCTTGGCGACTAGCGGGAGGGGGAATTCACCCCTCCACTTT.